A single sample gave rise to the 30 T cell receptor beta chains below, sequenced in a study of monozygotic twins with cystic fibrosis. Assay: immunoSEQ multiplex PCR; the TCRdb copy retains only in-frame clones and omits some. Of around 21,000 clones detected, just under 90% appear once; the ten largest clones hold less than 1.5%. Sequencing was carried out using blood. The source is a woman between 25 and 40 years old with cystic fibrosis.

Comment on this clone: At one boundary the junction diverges from the germline segment, which might be a read error. This chain joins TRBV7-9 and TRBJ1-3; no clear D. Germline CDR1 and CDR2: SEHNR and FQNEAQ (reference sequence). CDR3 length: 11 residues. Written as DNA, the CDR3 is TGTGCCAGCAGCTTGATCCCGCAGGAACATTTT. Amino acid sequence: CASSLIPQEHF.

V usage is TRBV7-2 and J usage is TRBJ2-6; D perhaps matches TRBD1 (6 bases). From germline, CDR1 is SGHTA and CDR2 FQGNSA. This CDR3 is 16 amino acids long. V was cut by 5 bases and J by 4 bases, with 15 bases left in between. CDR3 region: CASSRFPRGGANVLTF. CDR3 nucleotide sequence: TGTGCCAGCAGCCGGTTCCCGAGGGGGGGGGCCAACGTCCTGACTTTC. Supplemented by reference TRBV7-2 and TRBJ2-6, the full variable domain reads GAGVSQSPSNKVTEKGKDVELRCDPISGHTALYWYRQSLGQGLEFLIYFQGNSAPDKSGLPSDRFSAERTGGSVSTLTIQRTQQEDSAVYLCASSRFPRGGANVLTFGAGSRLTVL.

The chain carries TRBV5-4 and TRBJ1-2; TRBD1 is a possible D gene (6 bases). The V gene lost 1 base and the J gene lost 3 bases, with 13 bases spanning the gap. This CDR3 is built from 15 residues. Germline V gene data show CDR1 as SGHNT and CDR2 as YYREEE (reference sequence). The CDR3 here is CASSLPPGAHYGYTF. The CDR3 nucleotides read TGTGCCAGCAGCTTGCCCCCAGGGGCTCACTATGGCTACACCTTC.

This clone was observed a single time. The V call is TRBV25-1, the J call TRBJ1-4; 8 positions match TRBD1. V was pared by 7 bases and J by 7 bases, with 14 bases of the junction left unmatched. Germline CDR1 reads MGHDK; CDR2 reads SYGVNS. This CDR3 region has 16 residues. CDR3 in amino acids: CASTGSNWTGIEKLFF. The CDR3 DNA is TGTGCCAGCACCGGAAGTAATTGGACAGGGATTGAAAAACTGTTTTTT.

The J gene is TRBJ1-5, the V gene TRBV5-6; a weak D match, TRBD1 (5 bases). V lost 0 bases to trimming and J lost 3 bases, with 7 bases between them. The germline V gene has CDR1 SGHDT and CDR2 YYEEEE. This CDR3 contains 14 residues. CDR3 sequence reads: CASSLGQLNQPQHF. The CDR3 nucleotides read TGTGCCAGCAGCTTGGGACAGCTCAATCAGCCCCAGCATTTT.

This clone is a singleton in its sample. The chain's CDR3 is CASSLDGTGYNSPLHF. As DNA, the CDR3 is TGTGCCAGCAGCTTGGACGGGACAGGGTATAATTCACCCCTCCACTTT. The V and J genes are TRBV7-9 and TRBJ1-6, with 9 bases lining up with TRBD1. Germline assignment: CDR1 SEHNR and CDR2 FQNEAQ (reference sequence). With V trimmed by 3 bases and J by 4 bases, 4 bases remained unmatched. CDR3 length: 16 amino acids.

V is TRBV6-7 and J is TRBJ2-7; 14 nucleotides match TRBD2. TRBV6-7 is placed among ORFs of uncertain function. This CDR3 has 15 residues. Germline trimming cut 10 bases from V and 2 bases from J; bases unmatched to any gene: 7. The CDR3 sequence is CATRQTSGGAYEQYF. The CDR3, as DNA: TGTGCCACGAGGCAGACTAGCGGGGGGGCCTACGAGCAGTACTTC.

This chain joins TRBV5-1 and TRBJ2-1; D is undetermined. CDR3 length: 14 residues. Germline V gives CDR1 SGHRS, CDR2 YFSETQ. Trimming left V 5 bases short and J 3 bases short, with 12 bases between. Written as DNA, the CDR3 is TGCGCCAGCAGGGCGGATCTAAACTACAATGAGCAGTTCTTC. Residues: CASRADLNYNEQFF.

This clone occurred a few times. The chain carries TRBV2 and TRBJ1-3; 7 bases are shared with TRBD1. The CDR3 is made up of 15 amino acids. Germline V gene lookup returns CDR1 SNHLY and CDR2 FYNNEI. Trimming at V came to 6 bases and at J to 0 bases, leaving 5 bases not matched to a gene. CDR3 sequence reads: CASRLDRHSGNTIYF. As DNA, the CDR3 is TGTGCCAGCAGACTGGACAGGCACTCTGGAAACACCATATATTTT.

The chain has TRBV2 and TRBJ1-3; no definite D call. This CDR3 contains 14 residues. From germline, CDR1 is SNHLY and CDR2 FYNNEI. V was cut by 3 bases and J by 2 bases, with 8 bases left in between. Here the CDR3 DNA reads TGTGCCAGCAGTGAGTCGGACCCTGGAAACACCATATATTTT. Protein sequence: CASSESDPGNTIYF. Based on the CDR3 plus reference TRBV2 and TRBJ1-3, the full variable domain is EPEVTQTPSHQVTQMGQEVILRCVPISNHLYFYWYRQILGQKVEFLVSFYNNEISEKSEIFDDQFSVERPDGSNFTLKIRSTKLEDSAMYFCASSESDPGNTIYFGEGSWLTVV.

The chain joins TRBV10-1 to TRBJ2-7, with D possibly being TRBD2 (5 bases). The CDR3 runs 13 residues. V was pared by 6 bases and J by 6 bases, with 15 bases between. Germline V gene lookup returns CDR1 WNHNN and CDR2 SYGVQD (reference sequence). CDR3 DNA sequence: TGCGCCAGCAGAGGAACCGGCGGAGGCGAGCAGTACTTC. As protein: CASRGTGGGEQYF.

The chain recombines TRBV4-3 with TRBJ1-1; D is undetermined. Trimming cost V 1 base and J 4 bases, with 13 bases left between them. Germline CDR1 and CDR2: LGHNA and YSLEER. This CDR3 region has 15 residues. The CDR3 DNA reads as TGCGCCAGCAGCCAAGGGCAAATTATCGGCACTGAAGCTTTCTTT. This sequence encodes CASSQGQIIGTEAFF.

The chain uses TRBV28 and TRBJ2-7; no clear D gene. CDR3 length equals 13 residues. V lost 3 bases and J 2 bases, leaving 8 bases between the germline ends. The germline gives CDR1 MDHEN, CDR2 SYDVKM. In DNA form, the CDR3 reads TGTGCCAGCAGTTTTGGCCCGACCTACGAGCAGTACTTC. This gives the protein CASSFGPTYEQYF.

The rearrangement joins TRBV4-3 to TRBJ2-7; 12 positions match TRBD1. The V gene end was trimmed by 3 bases and the J gene end by 4 bases; junction bases not matched to a gene: 7. CDR1 and CDR2 from the germline V gene are LGHNA and YSLEER. CDR3 size: 16 residues. CDR3 sequence reads: CASSHDGTGGKYEQYF. The CDR3 coding sequence is TGCGCCAGCAGCCATGACGGGACAGGGGGCAAATACGAGCAGTACTTC.

This rearrangement joins TRBV2 to TRBJ1-1; D remains unclear. V gave up 7 bases and J gave up 8 bases, with 11 bases separating them. CDR1 is SNHLY, CDR2 FYNNEI, per germline. The CDR3 sequence is 11 residues long. The CDR3 loop reads CASKDPGEAFF. The CDR3, as DNA: TGTGCCAGCAAAGACCCGGGGGAAGCTTTCTTT.

This chain uses TRBV6-5 with TRBJ2-7, with TRBD2 identical over 7 bases. Germline V CDR1 and CDR2: MNHEY, SVGAGI. This CDR3 contains 13 residues. Germline trimming cut 2 bases from V and 6 bases from J; bases unmatched to any gene: 4. CDR3 region: CASSYGPGGEQYF. In DNA, the CDR3 is TGTGCCAGCAGTTACGGTCCGGGGGGCGAGCAGTACTTC.

The genes are TRBV13 and TRBJ2-6; TRBD1 agrees at 8 bases. Germline CDR1 PRHDT, CDR2 FYEKMQ (reference sequence). J lost 4 bases, V lost 6 bases, and 11 bases had no gene match. This CDR3 is 17 amino acids long. CDR3 sequence: CASSPGQGVMGANVLTF. The CDR3 DNA follows: TGTGCCAGCAGTCCTGGACAGGGAGTGATGGGGGCCAACGTCCTGACTTTC.

V is TRBV4-3 and J is TRBJ2-2; D ambiguous. CDR3 length equals 15 residues. The V gene lost 4 bases and the J gene lost 1 base, with 10 bases spanning the gap. The germline V gene encodes CDR1 LGHNA and CDR2 YSLEER. Here the CDR3 reads CASSRRTENTGELFF. The CDR3 DNA is TGCGCCAGCAGCCGCCGGACGGAGAACACCGGGGAGCTGTTTTTT.

CDR3 protein: CASRPRRSNQPQHF. CDR3 DNA: TGTGCAAGTCGCCCGAGGCGGAGCAATCAGCCCCAGCATTTT. V is TRBV12-2 and J is TRBJ1-5. TRBV12-2 has pseudogene status. CDR3 size: 14 residues.

V is TRBV29-1 and J is TRBJ2-1; D gene ambiguous. CDR3 size: 16 residues. V dropped 0 bases and J dropped 0 bases, with 12 bases sitting between them. Germline loops: CDR1 SQVTM, CDR2 ANQGSEA. The CDR3 bases are TGCAGCGTTGAAGATCCCGGACGGAGCTCCTACAATGAGCAGTTCTTC. Translated, it gives CSVEDPGRSSYNEQFF.

The gene calls are TRBV15 and TRBJ1-5; 7 nucleotides line up with TRBD1. This CDR3 is 16 amino acids long. CDR1 is LNHNV, CDR2 YYDKDF, per germline (reference sequence). Trimming took 0 bases from V and 0 from J; bases not matched to a gene: 2. CDR3 amino acids: CATSREQGYSNQPQHF. For the CDR3, the DNA is TGTGCCACCAGCAGAGAACAGGGGTATAGCAATCAGCCCCAGCATTTT.

The V and J genes are TRBV18 and TRBJ2-5; D might be TRBD1 (6 bases). V lost 3 bases to trimming and J lost 2 bases, with 10 bases between them. Germline V gene sequence: CDR1 KGHSH, CDR2 LQKENI. The CDR3 length is 14 residues. The CDR3 sequence: CASSPRDTQETQYF. The CDR3 DNA follows: TGTGCCAGCTCACCCAGGGACACACAAGAGACCCAGTACTTC.

V gene TRBV19 combines with J gene TRBJ2-4, with 7 nucleotides matching TRBD1. Germline values: CDR1 LNHDA, CDR2 SQIVND (reference sequence). The CDR3 length is 18 residues. After removal of 5 bases from V and 9 bases from J, the junction contained 22 bases not matched to a gene. The chain's CDR3 is CASSPQARTGSRGGIQYF. Written as DNA, the CDR3 is TGTGCCAGTAGTCCCCAAGCCAGGACAGGTTCTCGTGGGGGCATTCAGTACTTC.

The rearrangement uses TRBV29-1 and TRBJ2-7; tentatively, D is TRBD1 or TRBD2 (5 bases each). From germline, CDR1 is SQVTM and CDR2 ANQGSEA. Trimming took off 7 bases at V and 4 bases at J, with 20 bases between the two ends. The CDR3 runs to 14 residues. The DNA for the CDR3 is TGCAGCGCCAAGGATATGGGGGAAAGGTACGAGCAGTACTTC. This codes for CSAKDMGERYEQYF.

The chain joins TRBV2 to TRBJ2-7; D gene uncertain. Trimming cost V 4 bases and J 5 bases, with 6 bases left between them. Germline assignment: CDR1 SNHLY and CDR2 FYNNEI. This CDR3 comprises 11 residues. The CDR3 here is CASSGDNEQYF. The CDR3 DNA reads TGTGCCAGCAGTGGCGATAACGAGCAGTACTTC. The whole variable domain, remainder taken from reference TRBV2 and TRBJ2-7, is EPEVTQTPSHQVTQMGQEVILRCVPISNHLYFYWYRQILGQKVEFLVSFYNNEISEKSEIFDDQFSVERPDGSNFTLKIRSTKLEDSAMYFCASSGDNEQYFGPGTRLTVT.

The CDR3 nucleotides read TGTGCCTCAAGGGGGACAGCGACAGCTGGAAACACCATATATTTT. Its translation: CASRGTATAGNTIYF. This sequence joins TRBV10-3 and TRBJ1-3, with TRBD1 matching over 7 bases. Per germline, CDR1 ENHRY and CDR2 SYGVKD. This CDR3 spans 15 amino acids. Trimming cost V 11 bases and J 2 bases; bases outside gene matches: 12.

This rearrangement joins TRBV6-4 to TRBJ2-2; D unclear. V lost 3 bases to trimming and J lost 8 bases, with 16 bases between them. Germline loops: CDR1 MRHNA, CDR2 SNTAGT. The CDR3 contains 15 residues. In DNA, the CDR3 is TGTGCCAGCAGTGAATTAGCAGACTTTCGGGGGGAGCTGTTTTTT. Protein: CASSELADFRGELFF.

This chain uses TRBV5-6 with TRBJ1-2, with TRBD1 identical over 8 bases. V was pared by 4 bases and J by 5 bases, with 13 bases of the junction left unmatched. This CDR3 is built from 16 residues. The V gene's germline CDR1 is SGHDT and CDR2 YYEEEE. The CDR3 protein is CASSPQSGTGFYGYTF. CDR3 DNA sequence: TGTGCCAGCAGCCCACAATCCGGGACAGGCTTTTATGGCTACACCTTC.

This clone was seen a single time. The chain has TRBV7-6 and TRBJ2-7; D is perhaps TRBD2 (5 bases). V lost 5 bases, J lost 0 bases, and 14 bases lay in between. The CDR3 has 15 residues. Germline V gene sequence: CDR1 SGHVS, CDR2 FNYEAQ. As DNA, the CDR3 is TGTGCCAGCAGCGCAAAAGCGGTGAGCTCCTACGAGCAGTACTTC. Translation: CASSAKAVSSYEQYF.

The chain couples TRBV19 to TRBJ1-2, with D hard to call. V was cut by 0 bases and J by 0 bases, with 11 bases left in between. Germline CDR1 and CDR2: LNHDA and SQIVND (reference sequence). CDR3 length: 16 amino acids. CDR3 DNA sequence: TGTGCCAGTAGTATAGATCGAGAGACGGCTAACTATGGCTACACCTTC. Translated: CASSIDRETANYGYTF.